This T cell receptor (beta chain) emerged from a study of blood T cell repertoires in COVID-19. The table came from immunoSEQ multiplex PCR; TCRdb's copy has only in-frame clones and leaves some out. The sample shows fewer than 120,000 clones, 70% to 90% of them seen only once. CDR3 length equals 18 residues. CDR1 is SGHRS, CDR2 YFSETQ, per germline. J was trimmed by 4 bases and V by 0 bases; bases with no gene match: 5. This chain connects TRBV5-1 to TRBJ2-2; 14 nucleotides line up with TRBD2. The specimen was peripheral blood. This TCR came from a human donor in a cohort sampled during active COVID-19. The CDR3 DNA reads as TGCGCCAGCAGCTTGGGAGGGACTAGCGGGAGTCCCACCGGGGAGCTGTTTTTT. It translates to CASSLGGTSGSPTGELFF.